The next 21 T cell receptor beta chains were all read from a single sample in a study of regulatory T cells in long-lasting Graves disease. The time point here: persistent/refractory GD, antithyroid drugs over 5 years with positive TRAb. The TCR library used RNA extracted from PBMCs. Construction of TCR beta libraries relied on iRepertoire HTBI primers and on Arm-PCR targeting CDR3 regions. MiXCR, applied by TCRdb to the multiplex PCR reads, yields one record per CDR3 protein. In the table there are about 470,000 distinct CDR3 sequences, 20% of which are singletons. The sample consisted of peripheral blood mononuclear cells (PBMCs), taken when the disease was refractory, from a patient treated with antithyroid drugs. These receptors all come from a female donor with Graves disease.

This clonotype was detected ten times or more. This chain connects TRBV27 to TRBJ1-5; D remains ambiguous. The V gene lost 3 bases and the J gene lost 2 bases, with 8 bases spanning the gap. This CDR3 has 14 amino acids. The V gene's germline CDR1 is MNHEY and CDR2 SMNVEV (reference sequence). The CDR3 protein is CASSLGRGNQPQHF. The CDR3, as DNA: TGTGCCAGCAGTTTGGGCCGAGGCAATCAGCCCCAGCATTTT.

Ten or more counts support this clonotype. The gene calls are TRBV10-3 and TRBJ2-2, with 7 bases matching TRBD1. Germline trimming cut 8 bases from V and 4 bases from J; bases unmatched to any gene: 10. CDR1 and CDR2 (germline): ENHRY, SYGVKD. This CDR3 is 15 amino acids long. In DNA form, the CDR3 reads TGTGCCATCTTAGCCGGGACAGAAGGCACCGGGGAGCTGTTTTTT. This sequence encodes CAILAGTEGTGELFF.

V usage is TRBV30 and J usage is TRBJ2-2; no clear D. Trimming pared 4 bases from V and 4 bases from J, leaving 13 bases between. Germline V gives CDR1 GTSNPN, CDR2 SVGIG (reference sequence). The CDR3 is 14 residues long. The CDR3 sequence is CAWIRPPGTGELFF. DNA of the CDR3: TGTGCCTGGATTCGCCCCCCGGGCACCGGGGAGCTGTTTTTT. The variable domain in full, with the rest retrieved from reference TRBV30 and TRBJ2-2, is SQTIHQWPATLVQPVGSPLSLECTVEGTSNPNLYWYRQAAGRGLQLLFYSVGIGQISSEVPQNLSASRPQDRQFILSSKKLLLSDSGFYLCAWIRPPGTGELFFGEGSRLTVL.

For this clonotype: The CDR3 ends on some other residue instead of the conserved phenylalanine or tryptophan, so this is likely a read error. The V call is TRBV9, the J call TRBJ1-1; the D is unclear. The germline gives CDR1 SGDLS, CDR2 YYNGEE. V lost 0 bases to trimming and J lost 1 base, with 7 bases between them. This CDR3 region has 14 residues. CDR3 in amino acids: CASSVGLQNTEAFL. The CDR3 DNA follows: TGTGCCAGCAGCGTAGGACTTCAGAACACTGAAGCTTTCCTT.

The rearrangement uses TRBV19 and TRBJ2-2; D might be TRBD1 (5 bases). This CDR3 contains 15 residues. V gave up 4 bases and J gave up 4 bases, with 13 bases separating them. Germline values: CDR1 LNHDA, CDR2 SQIVND (reference sequence). In DNA form, the CDR3 reads TGTGCCAGTAGTAATTGGCAGGGTGCCACCGGGGAGCTGTTTTTT. This sequence encodes CASSNWQGATGELFF.

This clonotype appeared many times. The chain has TRBV6-1 and TRBJ1-1; D not certain. The CDR3 extends over 14 amino acids. The V end was cut by 8 bases, the J end by 1 base, with 14 bases between. Germline CDR1 is MNHNS and CDR2 is SASEGT. The CDR3 region is CASQWRVGNTEAFF. The CDR3 bases are TGTGCCAGCCAGTGGAGGGTAGGGAACACTGAAGCTTTCTTT.

This clonotype was detected ten times or more. The chain combines TRBV29-1 with TRBJ2-5, with 7 positions matching TRBD1. Germline V gene lookup returns CDR1 SQVTM and CDR2 ANQGSEA. This CDR3 region has 14 residues. V shed 4 bases and J 1 base; nucleotides not matched to a gene: 6. This chain's CDR3 is CSVARTGGQETQYF. The CDR3 nucleotides read TGCAGCGTTGCCCGGACAGGAGGCCAAGAGACCCAGTACTTC.

This clonotype has at least ten counts. V usage is TRBV28 and J usage is TRBJ1-1, with D possibly being TRBD1 (5 bases). The CDR3 has 14 residues. CDR1 and CDR2 (germline): MDHEN, SYDVKM. Trimming cost V 1 base and J 4 bases, with 10 bases left between them. The CDR3 region has the DNA TGTGCCAGCAGTTTATCCCCGGGACTCACTGAAGCTTTCTTT. Residues: CASSLSPGLTEAFF.

This clonotype was counted at least ten times. In DNA form, the CDR3 reads TGTGCCAGCAGCTTGGGGGCGAGGGAGCAGTACTTC. It codes for CASSLGAREQYF. The chain carries TRBV11-3 and TRBJ2-7, with D possibly TRBD1 on 6 matching bases. Germline CDR1 reads SGHNT; CDR2 reads YENEEA. The CDR3 extends over 12 amino acids. Trimming stripped 3 bases from V and 7 bases from J, with 10 bases between.

The V call is TRBV14, the J call TRBJ1-2; no definite D call. Germline lookup yields CDR1 SGHDN and CDR2 FVKESK. This CDR3 is 13 amino acids long. V lost 3 bases to trimming and J lost 7 bases, with 12 bases between them. The CDR3: CASSQVPAGGYTF. The CDR3 DNA follows: TGTGCCAGCAGCCAGGTTCCCGCGGGTGGCTACACCTTC.

In regard to this clonotype: Just one base apart from a much larger clone, this may be a read error. The chain is built from TRBV3-1 and TRBJ2-5, with D perhaps TRBD1 or TRBD2 (5 bases each). The germline gives CDR1 LGHDT, CDR2 YNNKEL (reference sequence). This CDR3 spans 17 amino acids. The V and J ends lost 0 bases and 1 base respectively, with 15 bases between them. The CDR3 protein is CASSQDISGPCQETQYF. In DNA form, the CDR3 reads TGTGCCAGCAGCCAAGATATTTCGGGACCGTGCCAAGAGACCCAGTACTTC.

This clonotype appeared many times. The CDR3 here is CASSLGAGLYEQYF. The CDR3 DNA reads TGTGCCAGCAGCTTGGGAGCCGGCCTCTACGAGCAGTACTTC. The chain recombines TRBV11-2 with TRBJ2-7, with a tentative D call TRBD2 (5 bases). CDR1 SGHAT and CDR2 FQNNGV come from the germline V gene. This CDR3 spans 14 amino acids. The V end lost 3 bases, the J end lost 3 bases, and 12 bases lay between the germline ends.

In its sample, this clonotype was seen many times. The V call is TRBV5-1, the J call TRBJ2-7; 8 nucleotides line up with TRBD1. Germline assignment: CDR1 SGHRS and CDR2 YFSETQ. After removal of 3 bases from V and 2 bases from J, the junction contained 7 bases not matched to a gene. This CDR3 has 15 residues. The CDR3 reads CASSYGQGLPYEQYF. The CDR3 region has the DNA TGCGCCAGCAGCTACGGACAGGGACTTCCCTACGAGCAGTACTTC.

This chain joins TRBV20-1 and TRBJ2-3; 10 bases align to TRBD2. Germline values: CDR1 DFQATT, CDR2 SNEGSKA (reference sequence). The J segment lost 3 bases and the V segment lost 3 bases, leaving 6 bases of the junction unmatched. This CDR3 region has 15 residues. The CDR3 sequence: CSASPLAGVTDTQYF. The CDR3 DNA is TGCAGTGCTAGCCCTCTAGCGGGAGTAACAGATACGCAGTATTTT.

This clonotype was seen at least ten times. V is TRBV5-6 and J is TRBJ2-7, with D unclear. Deletions cut 4 bases from V and 5 bases from J, with 16 bases between. This CDR3 has 14 amino acids. Germline V gives CDR1 SGHDT, CDR2 YYEEEE. The CDR3 loop is CASSPSGGDHEQYF. The CDR3 nucleotides read TGTGCCAGCAGCCCTTCGGGCGGCGACCACGAGCAGTACTTC.

This clonotype was recorded many times. One end of the junction varies from germline; a read error may be responsible. The V gene is TRBV30, the J gene TRBJ1-2, with D maybe TRBD1 (5 bases). Germline V gene data show CDR1 as GTSNPN and CDR2 as SVGIG (reference sequence). CDR3 length equals 10 residues. CDR3 amino acids: CAWIAGVAYF. The DNA for the CDR3 is TGTGCCTGGATCGCGGGGGTAGCCTATTTC.

This clonotype was detected many times. The chain carries TRBV28 and TRBJ1-2; 7 bases line up with TRBD1. Germline-derived CDR1 and CDR2 are MDHEN and SYDVKM. The CDR3 is 15 residues long. The junction had 10 bases not matched to a gene; V was cut back by 8 bases and J by 1 base. The CDR3 sequence is CASLPRDSYNYGYTF. The CDR3 DNA is TGTGCCAGCCTTCCTCGGGACAGTTATAACTATGGCTACACCTTC.

This clonotype was picked up a small number of times. The V and J genes are TRBV30 and TRBJ2-5; no clear D gene. V dropped 0 bases and J dropped 3 bases, with 11 bases sitting between them. CDR3 length equals 14 residues. Germline V CDR1 and CDR2: GTSNPN, SVGIG (reference sequence). The chain's CDR3 is CAWSVADWEETQYF. CDR3 nucleotide sequence: TGTGCCTGGAGTGTAGCCGATTGGGAAGAGACCCAGTACTTC.

V is TRBV28 and J is TRBJ1-2; 8 nucleotides line up with TRBD1. Germline CDR1 MDHEN, CDR2 SYDVKM. V lost 2 bases, J lost 7 bases, and 9 bases stayed unmatched. This CDR3 contains 15 residues. This CDR3 reads CASSLTGGHAGGYTF. In nucleotides, the CDR3 is TGTGCCAGCAGTTTAACAGGGGGGCATGCTGGTGGCTACACCTTC.

A few counts support this clonotype. This rearrangement joins TRBV19 to TRBJ1-2, with D hard to call. Trimming removed 10 bases at V and 4 bases at J, with 19 bases between. From germline, CDR1 is LNHDA and CDR2 SQIVND (reference sequence). The CDR3 is 14 residues long. CDR3 in DNA: TGTGCCACCGAAGACCAGACGAATTTCTATGGCTACACCTTC. This codes for CATEDQTNFYGYTF.

The sample holds many counts of this clonotype. The V and J genes are TRBV29-1 and TRBJ1-1; TRBD1 might be the D (6 bases). The CDR3 runs to 15 residues. V was trimmed by 5 bases and J by 1 base, leaving 17 bases between them. Germline V gene sequence: CDR1 SQVTM, CDR2 ANQGSEA. DNA for the CDR3: TGCAGCGTTTACGGCAGGGGCAGGGGGAACACTGAAGCTTTCTTT. This translates into CSVYGRGRGNTEAFF.